One T cell receptor (beta chain) is described in this entry. No antigen is known for it. This record belongs to a study of PD-L1 blockade in urothelial cancer. At the level of the study: Blood drawn 3 weeks (second dose) and 6 weeks after treatment start was analyzed.

Sequencing was performed with immunoSEQ multiplex PCR; in TCRdb, only in-frame clones are kept and a portion is missing. The data show around 110,000 clones, around 90% seen once. Study observations and caveats: Durable-benefit patients expanded tumor-associated blood clones more at 3 weeks.

Trimming at V came to 6 bases and at J to 4 bases, leaving 3 bases not matched to a gene. There are 13 residues in the CDR3. Germline V gives CDR1 LNHDA, CDR2 SQIVND (reference sequence). As to time point: peripheral blood 6 weeks after treatment start. The cohort comprised individuals with locally advanced or metastatic urothelial carcinoma. V gene TRBV19 combines with J gene TRBJ1-2, with 9 bases fitting TRBD1. Sequences were derived from PBMCs, sampled around atezolizumab (anti-PD-L1) treatment. This sequence originates from a man aged 55-75 years with urothelial cancer. The CDR3: CASRGQGGYGYTF. The CDR3, as DNA: TGTGCCAGTAGGGGACAGGGCGGCTATGGCTACACCTTC.